This passage covers 9 T cell receptor beta chains from one sample sequenced in a study of blood T cell repertoires in COVID-19. Profiling relied on immunoSEQ multiplex PCR, and the TCRdb table lists in-frame clones only, not all of them. The repertoire has about 52,000 clones, roughly nine tenths of them found once; the top ten carry more than 7%. Sample: peripheral blood. These receptors came from a man older than 75 with active or convalescent COVID-19.

V usage is TRBV5-1 and J usage is TRBJ2-3, with a tentative D call TRBD1 (5 bases). V was cut by 0 bases and J by 0 bases, with 8 bases left in between. Germline CDR1 is SGHRS and CDR2 is YFSETQ. The CDR3 length is 15 residues. The CDR3 is CASSLAQGSTDTQYF. Here the CDR3 DNA reads TGCGCCAGCAGCTTGGCCCAGGGTAGCACAGATACGCAGTATTTT. The full variable domain, completed using reference TRBV5-1 and TRBJ2-3, is KAGVTQTPRYLIKTRGQQVTLSCSPISGHRSVSWYQQTPGQGLQFLFEYFSETQRNKGNFPGRFSGRQFSNSRSEMNVSTLELGDSALYLCASSLAQGSTDTQYFGPGTRLTVL.

This clone has just one count. The gene calls are TRBV5-4 and TRBJ1-1; 9 nucleotides line up with TRBD1. Trimming took 5 bases from V and 3 from J; bases not matched to a gene: 2. CDR3 length: 13 amino acids. The germline V gene encodes CDR1 SGHNT and CDR2 YYREEE (reference sequence). Here the CDR3 DNA reads TGTGCCAGCAGTCGGGACAGGGACACTGAAGCTTTCTTT. This sequence encodes CASSRDRDTEAFF.

The chain has TRBV30 and TRBJ2-7, with 8 nucleotides matching TRBD1. Germline CDR1 reads GTSNPN; CDR2 reads SVGIG (reference sequence). The CDR3 sequence is 14 residues long. V trimming: 1 base; J trimming: 3 bases; junction bases outside the gene matches: 5. CDR3 bases: TGTGCCTGGAGTGATACAGGGGGGAACTACGAGCAGTACTTC. It codes for CAWSDTGGNYEQYF.

V and J are TRBV19 and TRBJ2-1; the D is unclear. Between the trimmed V and J ends, which lost 5 bases and 0 bases, there was a span of 8 bases. CDR1 LNHDA and CDR2 SQIVND come from the germline V gene (reference sequence). The CDR3 spans 14 residues. The CDR3 sequence is CASSPPGSYNEQFF. The CDR3 bases are TGTGCCAGTAGTCCCCCGGGCTCCTACAATGAGCAGTTCTTC. The full variable domain, in which reference TRBV19 and TRBJ2-1 provide the parts outside the CDR3, is DGGITQSPKYLFRKEGQNVTLSCEQNLNHDAMYWYRQDPGQGLRLIYYSQIVNDFQKGDIAEGYSVSREKKESFPLTVTSAQKNPTAFYLCASSPPGSYNEQFFGPGTRLTVL.

The chain has TRBV6-6 and TRBJ1-3, with D possibly matching TRBD1 (5 bases). Germline assignment: CDR1 MNHNY and CDR2 SVGAGI (reference sequence). Trimming pared 5 bases from V and 2 bases from J, leaving 22 bases between. This CDR3 is 18 amino acids long. The CDR3 sequence is CASSPRGGAISAGNTIYF. CDR3 nucleotide sequence: TGTGCCAGCAGTCCTCGGGGAGGGGCGATTTCGGCTGGAAACACCATATATTTT.

The chain uses TRBV11-2 and TRBJ2-2, with 8 positions matching TRBD2. With 1 base clipped from V and 5 bases from J, the junction kept 3 bases outside the gene matches. This CDR3 has 15 residues. CDR1 is SGHAT and CDR2 is FQNNGV in the germline V gene. CDR3 sequence reads: CASSLAGGHTGELFF. The CDR3, as DNA: TGTGCCAGCAGCTTAGCGGGAGGGCATACCGGGGAGCTGTTTTTT.

This chain uses TRBV3-1 (or the pseudogene TRBV3-2) with TRBJ1-2, with D uncertain. CDR1 LGHDT and CDR2 YNNKEL come from the germline V gene (reference sequence). The CDR3 runs to 11 residues. V shed 5 bases and J shed 8 bases, with 9 bases lying between them. The chain's CDR3 is CASSTEGGYTF. In DNA form, the CDR3 reads TGTGCCAGCAGCACAGAGGGAGGCTACACCTTC.

The V and J genes are TRBV6-5 and TRBJ2-7, with 8 bases matching TRBD1. The V gene's germline CDR1 is MNHEY and CDR2 SVGAGI. The junction had 6 bases not matched to a gene; V was cut back by 2 bases and J by 3 bases. This CDR3 has 15 amino acids. CDR3 in amino acids: CASSYGTGDRYEQYF. DNA of the CDR3: TGTGCCAGCAGTTACGGGACAGGCGACCGCTACGAGCAGTACTTC.

Note on this clone: One end of the junction varies from germline; a read error may be responsible. The chain carries TRBV4-1 and TRBJ2-5; 9 nucleotides agree with TRBD2. Germline V CDR1 and CDR2: MGHRA, YSYEKL. CDR3 length: 17 amino acids. The CDR3 nucleotides read TGCGCCAGCAGCCAAGTAGGGGGAGGACTAGCGCAAGAGATCCAGTACTTC. Its translation: CASSQVGGGLAQEIQYF.